Sequencing of this T cell receptor beta chain was carried out in a study of vaccination and CD4 T cells after COVID-19. Study-wide results and limits: A nonsignificant rise from approximately 21 to 40 was seen in the median number of SARS-CoV-2-reactive clonotypes.

TCRdb analysed the PCR reads with MiXCR anew, one entry per CDR3 protein. Here the sample spans 20,000 or so distinct CDR3 sequences, around three fifths being singletons. There are 15 residues in the CDR3. Germline values: CDR1 DFQATT, CDR2 SNEGSKA (reference sequence). J was trimmed by 4 bases and V by 6 bases; bases with no gene match: 12. Comment on this clonotype: As yet, its antigen is unknown.

The chain combines TRBV20-1 with TRBJ2-5, with 9 bases aligning to TRBD2. The specimen was CD4+ T cells from blood, collected after SARS-CoV-2 vaccination. The clonotype originates from a human donor who had recovered from COVID-19. This chain's CDR3 is CSADVEREVGETQYF. In DNA, the CDR3 is TGCAGTGCCGACGTGGAGCGGGAGGTAGGAGAGACCCAGTACTTC.